What follows describes a single T cell receptor beta chain. Its target antigen remains unknown. No qualities accompany the bases; no much larger clone lies one base away. Systemically healthy Caucasian individuals from Russia, 35 to 50 in total and aged 6 to 90 years, were included as donors. Each donor gave 8 to 10 milliliters of peripheral blood, drawn into EDTA-treated Vacutainer tubes. PBMCs were isolated by Ficoll-Paque density-gradient centrifugation, with at least 6.5 million obtained per sample. Trizol reagent was used to extract total RNA from PBMCs, with at least 5 micrograms per sample. Naive CD45RAhigh/CD27high T cell percentages were measured by flow cytometry on a PBMC aliquot from every donor. This sample was included in a study of blood T cells in healthy people across ages (dated by TCRdb to between 2014 and 2017). Background for the entire study: In model experiments, template switching captured roughly one uniquely barcoded TCR beta cDNA molecule for every two T cells. The study measured age-related changes in TCR beta repertoire diversity using deep sequencing normalized with unique cDNA molecular identifiers. Four age groups were formed from the donors: young (average 16 years), middle-aged (around 37), aged (around 62) and long-lived (82). To avoid experimental bias, donors of different ages were distributed randomly across sequencing lanes. The study analyzed two additional independent replicas of 1 million unique cDNA reads from the same blood draw for two donors, one aged 18 to 29 and one aged 80 or older.

V lost 7 bases and J lost 1 base, and the count of bases not matched to a germline gene is 10. The CDR3, cysteine through phenylalanine, is 15 amino acids long. Just CDR3 DNA is preserved here, 45 bases in frame from base 1. CDR1 SGHRS and CDR2 YFSETQ were looked up in the germline V gene. Beyond this particular receptor, the publication reports: Observed TCR beta diversity correlated strongly with the percentage of naive T cells measured by flow cytometry. Estimates of total diversity based on one million sequenced T cells were considered lower bounds and underestimates. Since profiling was done on bulk unsorted PBMCs, naive and antigen-experienced compartments could not be conclusively compared. Donor CMV infection status was unknown, potentially confounding age-related changes in expanded clonotypes. As age increased, observed TCR beta diversity per million T cells dropped in a roughly linear way, and a significant reduction was already evident by age 40. The long-lived group showed more naive CD4+ T cells, fewer expanded clones and increased TCR diversity than the aged group, suggesting age selection.

Libraries were constructed by 5' RACE. Sequencing used an Illumina HiSeq 2500. A second PCR of about 6 to 11 cycles was run with a J-beta primer mix and a sample-barcoded 5' primer. Each TCR beta cDNA molecule received a unique molecular identifier from a template-switch 5' adaptor carrying 12 random nucleotides. Each sample yielded at least 2.5 million CDR3-containing paired-end reads. First-strand cDNA synthesis was performed from all RNA using the Mint cDNA synthesis kit, with priming by a TRBC-specific oligonucleotide. After uracil-DNA glycosylase treatment, a first 18-cycle PCR used universal primers M1SS and BC2_uni_R on all cDNA. On the authors' methods: For normalization, 1 million high-quality reads were randomly selected from each sample, with every read carrying a distinct molecular identifier. Reads with shared molecular identifiers were discarded instead of being binned into consensus sequences. MiTCR, run with a Q25 quality threshold and the strictest error-elimination algorithm, handled CDR3 identification, clonotype clustering and error correction. A nonparametric unseen species model with Euler transformation was used to estimate a lower bound on total TCR beta diversity. TCRdb reanalyzed the raw reads on its own, using fastp at Q25 for trimming and MiXCR for clone calling, and kept in-frame beta chains. CDR3 protein sequences are deduplicated, and each keeps its most common genes and DNA. These V and J calls derive from TCRdb rather than the authors' analysis. Recorded for this sample are about 670,000 distinct CDR3 sequences; 40% to 45% of them occurred a single time. The top ten clones comprise 25% to 35% of the sample.

The chain couples TRBV5-1 to TRBJ1-1, with 7 bases in between that match TRBD1. Specimen: blood. The clonotype originates from an older man in good health. The sequence in DNA is TGCGCCAGCCAGCCCCTCGGACAGGAGAACACTGAAGCTTTCTTT. Translated, it gives CASQPLGQENTEAFF.